This TCR beta chain was obtained from a study of T cell repertoires in cytomegalovirus infection. About the research overall: An indication of both CMV infection and matching HLA type came from public TCR beta signatures. Points from the study as a whole: In two of eight donors, the top clonotype was HLA-C-restricted CMV-specific. The cumulative frequency of public TCR beta families identified carriers of CMV plus the relevant HLA.

Per germline, CDR1 MDHEN and CDR2 SYDVKM. V was shortened by 7 bases and J by 7 bases, with 14 bases between the two germline ends. The CDR3 has 13 residues. From the reads, TCRdb called clonotypes with MiXCR, one entry per CDR3 protein. In the table there are approximately 630,000 distinct CDR3 sequences, 20% to 25% of which are singletons. Points on this clonotype: Its antigen is still unknown.

The sequence derives from a human donor in good health (CMV status not recorded). Some clones in this sample may be carry-over from other donors' samples. Sequences were obtained from CD8+ T cells from PBMCs. The chain carries TRBV28 and TRBJ1-5; D perhaps matches TRBD1 (6 bases). CDR3 region: CASNLEGDQPQHF. The CDR3 DNA sequence: TGTGCCAGCAACCTGGAGGGGGACCAGCCCCAGCATTTT.